This entry concerns a single T cell receptor beta chain. Its specificity is unknown. The data were produced by immunoSEQ multiplex PCR, yet TCRdb's version contains in-frame clones alone and is incomplete. This sample carries fewer than 250,000 clones, over 80% of them seen once, and the ten largest clones take roughly 5.5%. These data originate in a study of cytomegalovirus exposure and HLA in healthy donors. Study-level information: A subsequent analysis stated that the 120 or so validation repertoires were run on the same platform as the roughly 710 first-cohort repertoires.

Findings and limits, study-wide: Reported results showed that the classifier diagnosed cytomegalovirus status with high specificity and sensitivity. Clusters of TCRs from the first cohort tended to co-occur in the 120 or so validation repertoires (as a later analysis found). Rarity held for most TCR sequences, but there were some public TCRs that occurred in many donors.

This CDR3 is 16 amino acids long. The germline V gene has CDR1 LNHDA and CDR2 SQIVND (reference sequence). The ends lost 6 bases at V and 1 base at J; junction bases unmatched: 8. The specimen was PBMCs. This chain links TRBV19 with TRBJ2-7, with 11 bases aligning to TRBD1. The receptor's source is a woman younger than 30 in good health and CMV-seronegative. CDR3 sequence reads: CASSYSGTGGSYEQYF. CDR3 in DNA: TGTGCCAGTAGCTATTCCGGGACAGGGGGGTCCTACGAGCAGTACTTC.